In its sample, the clone carrying this T cell receptor beta chain was seen a few times. TCRdb reprocessed the 5' RACE reads with MiXCR, giving one entry per CDR3 protein. This sample carries about 630,000 distinct CDR3 sequences, around 12% of them seen once, and the ten largest clones take under 15%. This sample was taken from a study of T cells after yellow fever vaccination. This CDR3 has 13 residues. Germline lookup yields CDR1 LGHDT and CDR2 YNNKEL (reference sequence). The V end was cut by 1 base, the J end by 4 bases, with 7 bases between. Sequenced here: PBMCs, sampled on the day of the yellow fever booster vaccination. This rearrangement joins TRBV3-1 to TRBJ1-2; D ambiguous. The sequence was collected from a man aged 30 to 39 who received the YFV17D yellow fever vaccine. The CDR3 DNA is TGTGCCAGCAGCCAAGGCCCTTCCTATGGCTACACCTTC. It specifies CASSQGPSYGYTF.